This TCR beta chain derives from a study of blood T cell repertoires in COVID-19. The assay was immunoSEQ multiplex PCR, and TCRdb's table has in-frame clones only and misses some. There are about 280,000 clones in the sample; approximately 88% occur only once, and about 5.5% lies in the top ten. There are 15 residues in the CDR3. Those enrolled, adults aged roughly 18 to 89 years, came from some 25 US areas. The recovered donors of Cohort 3 showed two negative PCRs, clearance, or symptom resolution. The sequenced material came from PBMCs or T cells enriched from blood (not recorded which). The receptor was derived from a woman aged 40 to 55 who had recovered from COVID-19. V usage is TRBV21-1 and J usage is TRBJ1-2; TRBD1, the D gene given by the table, was not confirmed from the DNA. TRBV21-1 counts as a pseudogene. CDR3 loop: CASSTGQGEDYGYTF. The CDR3 DNA reads TGTGCCAGCAGCACCGGACAGGGAGAGGACTATGGCTACACCTTC.